A single sample is the source of the 21 T cell receptor beta chains below, sequenced in a study of blood T cells in healthy people across ages. Primed by a sample-barcoded 5' primer and a J-beta primer mix, a second PCR proceeded for roughly 7 to 12 cycles. TCRdb called the 5' RACE reads again in MiXCR, with one record for every CDR3 protein. The sample has 800,000 to 950,000 distinct CDR3 sequences, almost 30% seen once. This sample also appeared in a second study, on T cells of mothers and their children.

Sequencing input: blood. Source of these receptors: a middle-aged woman in good health.

This clonotype was observed many times. The chain links TRBV5-1 to TRBJ2-1; 8 bases match TRBD1. CDR1 and CDR2 from the germline V gene are SGHRS and YFSETQ. This CDR3 is built from 14 residues. Trimming at V came to 4 bases and at J to 6 bases, leaving 6 bases not matched to a gene. CDR3 sequence: CASSTGQGGNEQFF. The CDR3, as DNA: TGCGCCAGCAGCACCGGACAGGGAGGCAATGAGCAGTTCTTC. Using reference TRBV5-1 and TRBJ2-1 for the parts outside the CDR3, the full variable domain is KAGVTQTPRYLIKTRGQQVTLSCSPISGHRSVSWYQQTPGQGLQFLFEYFSETQRNKGNFPGRFSGRQFSNSRSEMNVSTLELGDSALYLCASSTGQGGNEQFFGPGTRLTVL.

The chain couples TRBV19 to TRBJ2-3, with 11 bases that match TRBD2. The junction had 6 bases not matched to a gene; V was cut back by 1 base and J by 0 bases. The CDR3 loop spans 18 amino acids. The V gene's germline CDR1 is LNHDA and CDR2 SQIVND (reference sequence). CDR3 sequence: CASSIAPIAGGSTDTQYF. The CDR3 bases are TGTGCCAGTAGTATAGCCCCCATAGCGGGGGGGAGCACAGATACGCAGTATTTT.

This chain joins TRBV4-1 and TRBJ1-1, with D tentatively TRBD1 (5 bases). This CDR3 comprises 17 residues. The germline V and J ends were trimmed by 1 base and 1 base, with 16 bases remaining between them. The germline V gene encodes CDR1 MGHRA and CDR2 YSYEKL. The CDR3 nucleotides are TGCGCCAGCAGCCAAGGCCCGTCCGGGGGGAAGAACACTGAAGCTTTCTTT. It specifies CASSQGPSGGKNTEAFF.

The chain uses TRBV6-5 and TRBJ2-1; 12 bases map to TRBD2. The CDR3 has 20 residues. CDR1 MNHEY and CDR2 SVGAGI come from the germline V gene. V shed 3 bases and J 0 bases; nucleotides not matched to a gene: 12. DNA of the CDR3: TGTGCCAGCAGTTATCCCGGACTAGCGGGGCCTCTTAGCTCCTACAATGAGCAGTTCTTC. It yields the protein CASSYPGLAGPLSSYNEQFF.

The chain uses TRBV27 and TRBJ1-2; 7 bases match TRBD1. V gave up 0 bases and J gave up 8 bases; unmatched junction bases: 6. The CDR3 length is 14 residues. Germline CDR1 is MNHEY and CDR2 is SMNVEV (reference sequence). CDR3 in DNA: TGTGCCAGCAGTTTATCGGAGGGGGCGGCGGGCTACACCTTC. This gives the protein CASSLSEGAAGYTF.

This rearrangement joins TRBV28 to TRBJ1-2, with 7 positions matching TRBD1. V lost 8 bases, J lost 0 bases, and 12 bases stayed unmatched. The CDR3 is made up of 16 amino acids. CDR1 and CDR2 (germline): MDHEN, SYDVKM. Here the CDR3 reads CASGSPGQVPNYGYTF. CDR3 bases: TGTGCCAGCGGGTCCCCTGGACAGGTCCCTAACTATGGCTACACCTTC.

The J gene is TRBJ2-5, the V gene TRBV5-1, with D unclear. Germline-derived CDR1 and CDR2 are SGHRS and YFSETQ. Trimming took 7 bases from V and 1 from J, leaving 17 bases between them. The CDR3 extends over 15 amino acids. In DNA form, the CDR3 reads TGCGCCAGCTCCCCGGTCGGCGGCCCCCAAGAGACCCAGTACTTC. This codes for CASSPVGGPQETQYF.

This chain joins TRBV14 and TRBJ1-1; TRBD1 aligns across 8 bases. This CDR3 comprises 16 residues. The V gene end was trimmed by 1 base and the J gene end by 1 base; junction bases not matched to a gene: 5. Germline V gives CDR1 SGHDN, CDR2 FVKESK. The CDR3, as DNA: TGTGCCAGCAGCCAAGCAGGGGGCGCGGCGAACACTGAAGCTTTCTTT. Its protein product is CASSQAGGAANTEAFF. The full variable domain, with the rest looked up from reference TRBV14 and TRBJ1-1, is EAGVTQFPSHSVIEKGQTVTLRCDPISGHDNLYWYRRVMGKEIKFLLHFVKESKQDESGMPNNRFLAERTGGTYSTLKVQPAELEDSGVYFCASSQAGGAANTEAFFGQGTRLTVV.

Note on this clonotype: It may be a read error: a sequence one base away is much more abundant. This rearrangement joins TRBV3-1 to TRBJ2-1, with no clear D. With the DNA end fitting TRBJ2-7 better, the J assignment may be wrong. Germline V CDR1 and CDR2: LGHDT, YNNKEL (reference sequence). This CDR3 spans 14 amino acids. CDR3 protein: CASSQGNSYNEQYF. CDR3 bases: TGTGCCAGCAGCCAAGGTAACTCCTACAATGAGCAGTACTTC.

In the case of this clonotype: A much more abundant neighbour one base away suggests this may be a read error. The chain is built from TRBV6-6 and TRBJ2-5; 8 nucleotides match TRBD1. The CDR3 consists of 13 residues. CDR1 MNHNY and CDR2 SVGAGI come from the germline V gene (reference sequence). Here the CDR3 DNA reads TGTTCCAGCAGTCCACAGGGGGAAGAGACCCAGTACTTC. This gives the protein CSSSPQGEETQYF.

In this sample, this clonotype turned up many times. The chain carries TRBV7-2 and TRBJ1-3; D gene unclear. The CDR3 covers 15 residues. The V and J ends lost 3 bases and 0 bases respectively, with 9 bases between them. The germline gives CDR1 SGHTA, CDR2 FQGNSA. The CDR3 coding sequence is TGTGCCAGCAGCTTCGGACTGATCTCTGGAAACACCATATATTTT. Translating it yields CASSFGLISGNTIYF.

Worth noting for this clonotype: The junction and the germline gene differ at one end; a read error may be behind it. The chain is built from TRBV5-6 and TRBJ2-5; D may be TRBD2 (6 bases). The germline gives CDR1 SGHDT, CDR2 YYEEEE. CDR3 size: 16 residues. CDR3 DNA: TGTGCCAGCAGGGTATTTGGAGGGGCGGACCAAGAGACCCTGTACTTC. This translates into CASRVFGGADQETLYF.

This chain links TRBV2 with TRBJ2-7; TRBD2 might be the D (6 bases). The CDR3 totals 16 residues. Germline CDR1 is SNHLY and CDR2 is FYNNEI. V lost 6 bases to trimming and J lost 9 bases, with 27 bases between them. DNA of the CDR3: TGTGCCAGCAGGGGAGGAGTTGTCGGCTCCAGAGGAGGGCAGTACTTC. It yields the protein CASRGGVVGSRGGQYF. The full variable domain, with the rest looked up from reference TRBV2 and TRBJ2-7, is EPEVTQTPSHQVTQMGQEVILRCVPISNHLYFYWYRQILGQKVEFLVSFYNNEISEKSEIFDDQFSVERPDGSNFTLKIRSTKLEDSAMYFCASRGGVVGSRGGQYFGPGTRLTVT.

V usage is TRBV3-1 and J usage is TRBJ1-2; no firm D call. Germline loops: CDR1 LGHDT, CDR2 YNNKEL (reference sequence). V was cut by 6 bases and J by 5 bases, with 10 bases left in between. CDR3 length equals 12 residues. CDR3: CASRAGCYGYTF. Written as DNA, the CDR3 is TGTGCCAGCAGAGCGGGGTGTTATGGCTACACCTTC.

CDR3 bases: TGTGCCAGCAGCTTAGTCAGCGTAGCAGATACGCAGTATTTT. As protein: CASSLVSVADTQYF. V and J are TRBV7-9 and TRBJ2-3; D is unclear. The CDR3 consists of 14 residues. Per germline, CDR1 SEHNR and CDR2 FQNEAQ (reference sequence). Trimming took 1 base from V and 4 from J, leaving 9 bases between them.

The sample holds a few counts of this clonotype. One end of the junction does not line up with germline, which may come from a read error. This rearrangement joins TRBV5-1 to TRBJ2-5; D is ambiguous. The germline V gene has CDR1 SGHRS and CDR2 YFSETQ. This CDR3 is built from 14 residues. This CDR3 is CAGSLQGSQETQYF. CDR3 sequence (DNA): TGCGCCGGCAGCTTGCAAGGGTCCCAAGAGACCCAGTACTTC.

This clonotype was seen more than once but under ten times. The chain carries TRBV28 and TRBJ2-7, with D maybe TRBD1 (5 bases). The V end was cut by 4 bases, the J end by 1 base, with 8 bases between. The germline V gene encodes CDR1 MDHEN and CDR2 SYDVKM. The CDR3 is made up of 13 amino acids. CDR3 in amino acids: CASSYRNSYEQYF. The CDR3 bases are TGTGCCAGCAGTTACAGGAATTCCTACGAGCAGTACTTC. Using reference TRBV28 and TRBJ2-7 for the parts outside the CDR3, the full variable domain is DVKVTQSSRYLVKRTGEKVFLECVQDMDHENMFWYRQDPGLGLRLIYFSYDVKMKEKGDIPEGYSVSREKKERFSLILESASTNQTSMYLCASSYRNSYEQYFGPGTRLTVT.

This clonotype has at least ten counts. The chain links TRBV20-1 to TRBJ1-1; tentative D call: TRBD1 (6 bases). The CDR3 consists of 15 residues. Germline values: CDR1 DFQATT, CDR2 SNEGSKA (reference sequence). Trimming removed 2 bases at V and 0 bases at J, with 13 bases between. CDR3 residues: CSARQTYRVNTEAFF. CDR3 bases: TGCAGTGCTAGACAGACCTACAGGGTGAACACTGAAGCTTTCTTT.

CDR3 DNA sequence: TGTGCCAGCAGTTACCGGACAGGCAGCTCTGGGGCCAACGTCCTGACTTTC. As protein: CASSYRTGSSGANVLTF. The gene calls are TRBV6-5 and TRBJ2-6; 7 bases are a match to TRBD1. Trimming at V came to 2 bases and at J to 0 bases, leaving 4 bases not matched to a gene. Germline assignment: CDR1 MNHEY and CDR2 SVGAGI. The CDR3 sequence is 17 residues long.

This clonotype has more than one count but fewer than ten. One junction end does not reproduce the germline sequence, and a read error may be involved. The V and J genes are TRBV5-1 and TRBJ2-4; 7 nucleotides line up with TRBD1. The last part of the DNA fits TRBJ2-7 better; the J call may be wrong. This CDR3 comprises 13 residues. CDR1 is SGHRS and CDR2 is YFSETQ in the germline V gene. CDR3 residues: CASSLEQGCEQYF. The CDR3, as DNA: TGTGCCAGCAGCTTGGAACAGGGGTGCGAGCAGTACTTC.

The J gene is TRBJ2-3, the V gene TRBV20-1; 10 bases align to TRBD2. Per germline, CDR1 DFQATT and CDR2 SNEGSKA (reference sequence). CDR3 length: 15 amino acids. V lost 1 base, J lost 5 bases, and 6 bases stayed unmatched. This CDR3 is CSARVTSGLGDTQYF. The CDR3 region has the DNA TGCAGTGCTAGAGTGACTAGCGGGTTGGGAGATACGCAGTATTTT.